This TCR beta chain was observed in a study of CD8 T cells in ankylosing spondylitis. Study-level findings and limits: Matched ankylosing spondylitis synovial fluid reportedly contained a significantly enriched population of disease-linked clones. Seven to nine highly homologous variants formed a TCR beta motif that appeared characteristic of ankylosing spondylitis blood.

The V segment lost 3 bases and the J segment 5 bases; nucleotides outside the gene matches: 6. The CDR3 covers 17 residues. Germline CDR1 KGHSH, CDR2 LQKENI. Quantitative barcoded 5'-RACE was used to prepare TCR beta libraries. TCRdb redid the calling of the 5' RACE reads with MiXCR, one entry per CDR3 protein. The sample consists of approximately 150,000 distinct CDR3 sequences, approximately 44% of them appearing once. This clonotype has just one count. As yet, its antigen is unknown. The chain couples TRBV18 to TRBJ2-1, with 14 bases matching TRBD2. Sample: synovial fluid, either unsorted or a sorted T cell fraction (not recorded which). The origin of this receptor is a male donor with ankylosing spondylitis. The CDR3 DNA is TGTGCCAGCTCACCCAATGGACTAGCGGGAGGAAACAATGAGCAGTTCTTC. This encodes CASSPNGLAGGNNEQFF.